A selection of T cell receptor beta chains follows, all from one sample in a study of metastatic and nonmetastatic thyroid tumors. TCRdb reanalyzed the PCR reads with MiXCR. The repertoire includes about 39,000 clones, around 18% of them detected once, and roughly 13% sits in the top ten. The sample was tumor tissue. These receptors were obtained from a female donor with papillary thyroid cancer or a benign thyroid nodule (not recorded which). Some clones in this sample may be carry-over from other donors' samples. CDR3s include the opening cysteine and the closing phenylalanine or tryptophan.

V gene	CDR3 length	J gene	CDR3 protein
TRBV6-1	17	TRBJ1-2	CAGSVYATTGSGYGYTF
TRBV19	16	TRBJ1-5	CASSRWTGGRNQPQHF
TRBV11-2	19	TRBJ2-5	CASSSGDFSGRALGETQYF
TRBV4-1	14	TRBJ1-2	CASSQAISGEGYTF
TRBV19	17	TRBJ1-5	CATQPSPGQGASQPQHF
TRBV6-5	15	TRBJ2-7	CASSYPEAGDYEQYF
TRBV20-1	13	TRBJ2-7	CSASLGRRGEQYF
TRBV7-9	16	TRBJ2-1	CASSLGLTGTYNEQFF
TRBV30	12	TRBJ1-2	CAWSAGQARYTF
TRBV3-1	12	TRBJ1-3	CASSHGGNTIYF
TRBV6-2/TRBV6-3	14	TRBJ1-6	CASSYSTQNSPLHF
TRBV27	15	TRBJ2-1	CASSLASSSYNEQFF
TRBV12-3/TRBV12-4	16	TRBJ2-5	CASSMTSGRGQETQYF
TRBV20-1	15	TRBJ2-7	CSAINSGLAVYEQYF
TRBV20-1	13	TRBJ1-2	CSARDSPAGCYTF
TRBV27	12	TRBJ2-7	CASSPSSYEQYF
TRBV2	14	TRBJ1-2	CASNLPGQHYGYTF
TRBV6-1	14	TRBJ2-7	CASSRAGETYEQYF
TRBV6-1	12	TRBJ2-7	CASSPFHYEQYF
TRBV19	15	TRBJ2-7	CASSSPGQGSYEQYF
TRBV5-1	15	TRBJ1-1	CASSSSGGWNTEAFF
TRBV13	12	TRBJ2-7	CASSSLDYEQYF
TRBV28	18	TRBJ2-7	CASRPSGTSGRVRYEQYF
TRBV5-4	13	TRBJ2-7	CASSTSEAYPMDF
TRBV11-2	17	TRBJ1-3	CASSLEGILGTGNTIYF
TRBV2	14	TRBJ2-5	CASSEALGLKTQYF
TRBV19	14	TRBJ2-7	CASRHAGSPDEQYF
TRBV7-6	15	TRBJ1-2	CASSRIQGATSGYTF
TRBV5-1	15	TRBJ2-1	CASSSDPDPYNEQFF
TRBV19	15	TRBJ2-7	CASSPDREVTYEQYF
TRBV6-5	18	TRBJ2-6	CASRKPGLAYSRANVLTF
TRBV6-1	14	TRBJ1-1	CASNRDRGITEAFF
TRBV28	18	TRBJ2-7	CARSLKIRGQGKTYEQYF
TRBV3-1	14	TRBJ2-4	CASSPQGVENIQYF
TRBV7-9	12	TRBJ1-1	CASSLTNSEAFF
TRBV6-1	16	TRBJ2-2	CASSPASGGATGELFF
TRBV28	16	TRBJ1-6	CASSSNPQLGNSPLHF
TRBV14	18	TRBJ1-6	CASSAAIRAESQNSPLHF
TRBV4-2	18	TRBJ1-4	CVSSQVLDGAATNEKLFF
TRBV6-1	13	TRBJ1-1	CASSPPRDTEAFF
TRBV7-2	14	TRBJ1-1	CASSARDRYTEAFF
TRBV5-4	15	TRBJ1-2	CASSLDGVLNYGYTF
TRBV7-2	15	TRBJ2-2	CASSLQGAGTGELFF